The 8 T cell receptor beta chains below come from one sample, sequenced in a study of cytomegalovirus exposure and HLA in healthy donors. With 60 Vbeta and 13 Jbeta primers, the PCR was carried out. TCRdb keeps only in-frame clones here, not all; method: immunoSEQ multiplex PCR. The sample contains about 150,000 clones, over 60% of which appear only once. The sample comprised PBMCs. The receptors shown here come from a female donor in good health and CMV-seropositive.

The chain employs TRBV28 and TRBJ2-2; the D gene is possibly TRBD1 (6 bases). This CDR3 has 15 residues. The V and J ends lost 5 bases and 4 bases respectively, with 14 bases between them. Germline V CDR1 and CDR2: MDHEN, SYDVKM. The CDR3 DNA reads TGTGCCAGCAGTCCCCAACTAGGGGGCACCGGGGAGCTGTTTTTT. This encodes CASSPQLGGTGELFF.

In its sample, this clone was seen a few times. This rearrangement joins TRBV29-1 to TRBJ1-2, with D unresolved. CDR3 length equals 12 residues. The V gene's germline CDR1 is SQVTM and CDR2 ANQGSEA. V was pared by 7 bases and J by 1 base, with 10 bases between. The DNA of the CDR3 is TGCAGCGCTAAAGCTAGTAACTATGGCTACACCTTC. Residues: CSAKASNYGYTF.

This clone occurred a few times. The genes are TRBV2 and TRBJ1-1; D gene unclear. Germline CDR1 is SNHLY and CDR2 is FYNNEI. The V end was cut by 4 bases, the J end by 1 base, with 7 bases between. This CDR3 has 13 amino acids. The CDR3 nucleotides are TGTGCCAGCAGTGGAAACAGGAACACTGAAGCTTTCTTT. Residues: CASSGNRNTEAFF. The full variable domain, with the rest looked up from reference TRBV2 and TRBJ1-1, is EPEVTQTPSHQVTQMGQEVILRCVPISNHLYFYWYRQILGQKVEFLVSFYNNEISEKSEIFDDQFSVERPDGSNFTLKIRSTKLEDSAMYFCASSGNRNTEAFFGQGTRLTVV.

This clone was found a few times. The CDR3 is CASSQRIGRQGARSYEQYF. Here the CDR3 DNA reads TGCGCCAGCAGTCAAAGAATCGGTCGACAGGGGGCGCGGTCCTACGAGCAGTACTTC. The rearrangement links TRBV23-1 to TRBJ2-7; TRBD1 aligns across 10 bases. TRBV23-1 is given ORF status, its function remaining uncertain. CDR3 length: 19 amino acids. The V and J ends lost 2 bases and 1 base, in that order; junction bases with no gene match: 14.

V gene TRBV18 combines with J gene TRBJ1-2, with TRBD1 identical over 10 bases. Germline lookup yields CDR1 KGHSH and CDR2 LQKENI. V trimming: 3 bases; J trimming: 4 bases; junction bases outside the gene matches: 11. CDR3 length equals 17 residues. As DNA, the CDR3 is TGTGCCAGCTCACCCTGGACAGGGGGTGCAGGGACCTATGGCTACACCTTC. This encodes CASSPWTGGAGTYGYTF.

This chain uses TRBV18 with TRBJ2-7, with D unresolved. CDR3 length: 14 amino acids. Trimming left V 6 bases short and J 2 bases short, with 14 bases between. Germline CDR1 reads KGHSH; CDR2 reads LQKENI. The CDR3 region has the DNA TGTGCCAGCTCCCATCCAGATTGGCCCTACGAGCAGTACTTC. This gives the protein CASSHPDWPYEQYF.

This clone was counted only a few times. The rearrangement joins TRBV7-9 to TRBJ2-7; D call uncertain. There are 14 residues in the CDR3. V was pared by 5 bases and J by 2 bases, with 13 bases between. The germline V gene encodes CDR1 SEHNR and CDR2 FQNEAQ (reference sequence). The CDR3 spells CASSPSTRTYEQYF. CDR3 nucleotide sequence: TGTGCCAGCAGCCCCTCGACAAGAACCTACGAGCAGTACTTC. Using reference TRBV7-9 and TRBJ2-7 for the parts outside the CDR3, the full variable domain is DTGVSQNPRHKITKRGQNVTFRCDPISEHNRLYWYRQTLGQGPEFLTYFQNEAQLEKSRLLSDRFSAERPKGSFSTLEIQRTEQGDSAMYLCASSPSTRTYEQYFGPGTRLTVT.

The rearrangement uses TRBV27 and TRBJ1-6; D call uncertain. Trimming left V 4 bases short and J 8 bases short, with 9 bases between. The germline V gene encodes CDR1 MNHEY and CDR2 SMNVEV (reference sequence). CDR3 length: 13 amino acids. CDR3 region: CASSSPTHSPLHF. The CDR3 region has the DNA TGTGCCAGCAGTTCGCCGACACATTCACCCCTCCACTTT.